This T cell receptor (beta chain) was documented in a study of blood T cell repertoires in COVID-19. Study in general: Collection of acute and convalescent COVID-19 samples took place in the United States, Italy and Spain. In each case, the material was cDNA or gDNA derived from T cells, B-cell-depleted T cells, or PBMCs.

The study assigned cohorts using participant-reported clinical history. Participants in the exposed group had met a COVID-19 case in the 2 weeks before joining the study. Clones were sequenced by immunoSEQ multiplex PCR, and TCRdb holds only the in-frame ones, with some missing. The sample includes some 190,000 clones, roughly 84% seen only once; the top ten take roughly 3.1%. Trimming stripped 6 bases from V and 5 bases from J, with 11 bases between. The CDR3 has 13 amino acids. This TCR came from a woman in her 30s who had been exposed to COVID-19. The specimen sequenced was PBMCs or T cells enriched from blood (not recorded which). J is TRBJ1-5 and V is TRBV12-3 or TRBV12-4; D possibly corresponds to TRBD1 (5 bases). This CDR3 reads CASSNRQDQPQHF. The CDR3 region has the DNA TGTGCCAGCAGCAACAGGCAGGATCAGCCCCAGCATTTT.